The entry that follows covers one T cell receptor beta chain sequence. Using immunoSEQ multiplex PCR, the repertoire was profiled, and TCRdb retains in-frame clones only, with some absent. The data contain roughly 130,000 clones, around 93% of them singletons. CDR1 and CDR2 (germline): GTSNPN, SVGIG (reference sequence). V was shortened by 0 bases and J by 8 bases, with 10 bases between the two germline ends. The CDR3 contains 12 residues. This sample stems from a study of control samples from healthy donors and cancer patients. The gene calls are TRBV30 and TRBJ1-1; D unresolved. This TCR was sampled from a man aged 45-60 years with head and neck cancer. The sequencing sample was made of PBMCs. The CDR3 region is CAWSVQTVEAFF. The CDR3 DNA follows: TGTGCCTGGAGTGTACAGACGGTCGAAGCTTTCTTT. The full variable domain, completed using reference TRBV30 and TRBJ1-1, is SQTIHQWPATLVQPVGSPLSLECTVEGTSNPNLYWYRQAAGRGLQLLFYSVGIGQISSEVPQNLSASRPQDRQFILSSKKLLLSDSGFYLCAWSVQTVEAFFGQGTRLTVV.